The subject of this entry is one T cell receptor beta chain. No antigen is known for it. Sequenced by immunoSEQ multiplex PCR; TCRdb stores in-frame clones only, minus some. The sample carries about 1,500,000 clones, roughly 96% recorded once. This sample is drawn from a study of shared clonotypes between healthy human individuals. Study summary: Three plates each covered CD4 naive and memory; CD8 naive two, CD8 memory one.

Study outcomes and limitations: Naive subsets tended to show greater estimated richness than memory subsets. Apart from blood, nothing was sampled; tissue repertoires likely differ. Some naive CD4 clonotypes, 4% to 6%, turned up in common across several donors.

Germline V gene lookup returns CDR1 SGHRS and CDR2 YFSETQ. The CDR3 is made up of 17 amino acids. V trimming: 7 bases; J trimming: 0 bases; junction bases outside the gene matches: 14. Sequenced input: naive CD4+ T cells sorted from blood. Subset defined: CD45RA+ positively selected. The chain combines TRBV5-1 with TRBJ2-3, with 7 bases fitting TRBD2. The TCR sequence derives from a man younger than 40 in good health. CDR3 amino acids: CASATNTRELSTDTQYF. CDR3 sequence (DNA): TGCGCCAGCGCTACAAACACGCGGGAGCTAAGCACAGATACGCAGTATTTT.